A single sample gave rise to the 5 T cell receptor beta chains below, sequenced in a study of T cell changes during pregnancy in multiple sclerosis. Assay used: immunoSEQ multiplex PCR; TCRdb lists only in-frame clones, some missing. This table holds approximately 100,000 clones, almost 95% found once. The sequencing used peripheral blood, collected before pregnancy. These receptors all stem from a female donor with multiple sclerosis, enrolled in a pregnancy study.

The chain is built from TRBV4-3 and TRBJ1-2; D remains ambiguous. The V end was cut by 1 base, the J end by 4 bases, with 10 bases between. This CDR3 spans 14 amino acids. The V gene's germline CDR1 is LGHNA and CDR2 YSLEER. The CDR3 DNA follows: TGCGCCAGCAGCCAAGGCCCCGGGAGCTATGGCTACACCTTC. Translating it yields CASSQGPGSYGYTF.

The count of this clone is one. The V gene is TRBV30, the J gene TRBJ2-7; the match to TRBD1 covers 7 bases. J gave up 0 bases and V 6 bases, and 8 bases lay outside the gene matches. The CDR3 contains 14 residues. Germline CDR1 reads GTSNPN; CDR2 reads SVGIG (reference sequence). The CDR3 DNA reads as TGTGCCTGTCTGACAGGGTTGAGCTCCTACGAGCAGTACTTC. Its protein is CACLTGLSSYEQYF.

Written as DNA, the CDR3 is TGTGCCAGCAGCCGAGACTCCGGGACAGGGAGTTTCAACATTCAGTACTTC. Residues: CASSRDSGTGSFNIQYF. The chain carries TRBV5-8 and TRBJ2-4, with 9 bases that match TRBD1. The CDR3 is made up of 17 amino acids. Germline V lookup: CDR1 SGHTS, CDR2 YDEGEE. Losses at the gene ends were 4 bases for V and 7 bases for J; bases not matched to a gene: 15.

This sequence joins TRBV7-6 and TRBJ2-6; possible D gene TRBD1, 6 bases. Germline V gene lookup returns CDR1 SGHVS and CDR2 FNYEAQ. V lost 3 bases to trimming and J lost 0 bases, with 15 bases between them. CDR3 length equals 18 residues. The CDR3 region has the DNA TGTGCCAGCAGCTTGGCCGGGACACCTCGCTCTGGGGCCAACGTCCTGACTTTC. Protein: CASSLAGTPRSGANVLTF. The full variable domain, in which reference TRBV7-6 and TRBJ2-6 provide the parts outside the CDR3, is GAGVSQSPRYKVTKRGQDVALRCDPISGHVSLYWYRQALGQGPEFLTYFNYEAQQDKSGLPNDRFSAERPEGSISTLTIQRTEQRDSAMYRCASSLAGTPRSGANVLTFGAGSRLTVL.

This rearrangement joins TRBV7-9 to TRBJ1-1; unclear D gene. CDR3 length: 13 residues. The ends were cut back, 6 bases at V and 1 base at J, with 9 bases in the middle. Per the germline V gene, CDR1 is SEHNR and CDR2 is FQNEAQ (reference sequence). This CDR3 reads CASSPEGNTEAFF. CDR3 nucleotide sequence: TGTGCCAGCAGTCCAGAGGGGAACACTGAAGCTTTCTTT.